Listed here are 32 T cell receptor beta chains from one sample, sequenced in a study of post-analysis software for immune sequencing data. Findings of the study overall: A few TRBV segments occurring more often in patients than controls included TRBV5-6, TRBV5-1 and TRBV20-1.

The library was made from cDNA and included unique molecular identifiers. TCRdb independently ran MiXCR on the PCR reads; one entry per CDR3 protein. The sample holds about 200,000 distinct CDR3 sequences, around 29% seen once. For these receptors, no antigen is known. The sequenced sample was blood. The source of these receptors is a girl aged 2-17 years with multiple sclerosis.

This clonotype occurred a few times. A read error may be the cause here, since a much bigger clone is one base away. The CDR3 here is CACSRVPYEQYF. CDR3 in DNA: TGTGCCTGCAGCCGAGTCCCCTACGAGCAGTACTTC. The chain recombines TRBV7-9 with TRBJ2-7; D remains unclear. Germline assignment: CDR1 SEHNR and CDR2 FQNEAQ (reference sequence). This CDR3 is built from 12 residues.

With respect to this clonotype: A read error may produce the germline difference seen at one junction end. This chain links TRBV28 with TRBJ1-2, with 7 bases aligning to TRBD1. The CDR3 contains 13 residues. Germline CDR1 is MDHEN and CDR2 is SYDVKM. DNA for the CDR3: TGTACCAGCAGTTCGAGACAGGGACGGGGCTACACCTTC. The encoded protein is CTSSSRQGRGYTF.

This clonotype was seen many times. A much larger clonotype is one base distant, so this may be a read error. DNA of the CDR3: TGTGCCAGCAGTTTAACGGGGACCTACAATGAGCAGTACTTC. It codes for CASSLTGTYNEQYF. The V call is TRBV12-3 or TRBV12-4, the J call TRBJ2-1; D could derive from TRBD1 or TRBD2 (5 bases each). The end of the DNA fits TRBJ2-7 better, so the J call may be wrong. This CDR3 region has 14 residues.

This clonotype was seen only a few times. Here the CDR3 DNA reads TGTGCCAGCAGCGTAAGGTTGAACACTGAAGCTTTCTTT. As protein: CASSVRLNTEAFF. The chain has TRBV9 and TRBJ1-1; D not resolved. The CDR3 sequence is 13 residues long. Per the germline V gene, CDR1 is SGDLS and CDR2 is YYNGEE. Trimming removed 1 base from V and 0 bases from J, with 4 bases in between.

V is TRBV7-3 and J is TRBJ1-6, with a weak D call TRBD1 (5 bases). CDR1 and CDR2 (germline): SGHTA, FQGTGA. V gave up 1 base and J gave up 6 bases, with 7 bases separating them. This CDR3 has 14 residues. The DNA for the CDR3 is TGTGCCAGCAGCTTAAGGGGGTCTAATTCACCCCTCCACTTT. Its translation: CASSLRGSNSPLHF.

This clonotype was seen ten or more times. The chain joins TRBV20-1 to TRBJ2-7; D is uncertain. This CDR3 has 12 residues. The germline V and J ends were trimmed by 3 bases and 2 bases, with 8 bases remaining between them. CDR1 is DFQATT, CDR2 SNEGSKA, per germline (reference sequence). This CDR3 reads CSARSRTYEQYF. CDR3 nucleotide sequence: TGCAGTGCTAGGTCGAGAACCTACGAGCAGTACTTC.

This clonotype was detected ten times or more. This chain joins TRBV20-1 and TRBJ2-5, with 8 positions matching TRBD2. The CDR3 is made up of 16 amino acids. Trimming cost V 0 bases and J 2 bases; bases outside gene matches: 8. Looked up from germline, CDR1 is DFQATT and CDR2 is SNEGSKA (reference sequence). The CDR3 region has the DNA TGCAGTGCTAGAGATATCGGTAGCGGGGCGCAAGAGACCCAGTACTTC. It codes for CSARDIGSGAQETQYF.

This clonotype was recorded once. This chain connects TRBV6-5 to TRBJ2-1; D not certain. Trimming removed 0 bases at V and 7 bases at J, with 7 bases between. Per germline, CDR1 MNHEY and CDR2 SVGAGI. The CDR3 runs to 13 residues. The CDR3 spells CASSYSRQNEQFF. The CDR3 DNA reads TGTGCCAGCAGTTACTCGCGGCAGAATGAGCAGTTCTTC.

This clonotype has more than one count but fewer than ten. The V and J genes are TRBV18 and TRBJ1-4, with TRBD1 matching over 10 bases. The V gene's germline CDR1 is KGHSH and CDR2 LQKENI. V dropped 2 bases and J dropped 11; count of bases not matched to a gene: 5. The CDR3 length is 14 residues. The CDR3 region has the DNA TGTGCCAGCTCACCAGGGACAGGGGACGAGAAACTGTTTTTT. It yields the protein CASSPGTGDEKLFF.

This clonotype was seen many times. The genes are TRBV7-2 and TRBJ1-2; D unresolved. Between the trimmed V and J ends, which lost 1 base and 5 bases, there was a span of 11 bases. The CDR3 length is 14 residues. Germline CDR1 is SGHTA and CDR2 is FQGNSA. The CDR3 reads CASSLGFVTYGYTF. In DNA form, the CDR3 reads TGTGCCAGCAGCTTAGGGTTTGTCACGTATGGCTACACCTTC.

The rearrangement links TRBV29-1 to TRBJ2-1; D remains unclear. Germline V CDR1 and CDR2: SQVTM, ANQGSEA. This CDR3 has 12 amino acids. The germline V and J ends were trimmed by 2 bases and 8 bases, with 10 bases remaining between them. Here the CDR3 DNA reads TGCAGCGTTGAAAACTCTGGGGATGAGCAGTTCTTC. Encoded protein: CSVENSGDEQFF.

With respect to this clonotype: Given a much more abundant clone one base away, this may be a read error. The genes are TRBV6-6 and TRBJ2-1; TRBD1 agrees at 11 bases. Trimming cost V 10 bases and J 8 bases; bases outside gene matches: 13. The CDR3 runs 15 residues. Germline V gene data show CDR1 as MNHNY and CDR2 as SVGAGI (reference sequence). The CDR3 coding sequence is TGTGCCAACAGCCCTACCGGGACAGGGGGGGATGAGCAGTTCTTC. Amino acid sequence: CANSPTGTGGDEQFF.

The CDR3 bases are TGTGCCAGCAGTCTCGGACAGGGGCAAACAGATACGCAGTATTTT. The encoded protein is CASSLGQGQTDTQYF. The chain recombines TRBV6-1 with TRBJ2-3, with 9 bases aligning to TRBD1. CDR1 is MNHNS, CDR2 SASEGT, per germline. V dropped 5 bases and J dropped 3; count of bases not matched to a gene: 6. CDR3 length equals 15 residues.

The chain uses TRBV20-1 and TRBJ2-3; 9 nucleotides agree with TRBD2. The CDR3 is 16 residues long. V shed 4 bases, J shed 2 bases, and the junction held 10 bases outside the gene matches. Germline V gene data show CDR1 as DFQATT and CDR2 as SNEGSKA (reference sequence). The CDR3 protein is CSAKDRERGVTDTQYF. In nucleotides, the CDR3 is TGCAGTGCTAAAGATCGGGAGCGGGGGGTCACAGATACGCAGTATTTT.

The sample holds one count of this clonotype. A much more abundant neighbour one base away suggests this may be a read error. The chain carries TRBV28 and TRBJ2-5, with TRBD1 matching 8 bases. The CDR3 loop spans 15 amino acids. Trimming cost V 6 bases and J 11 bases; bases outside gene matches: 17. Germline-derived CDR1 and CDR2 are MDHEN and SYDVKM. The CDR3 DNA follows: TGTGCCAGCAGCCAAATCAGGGGGCGTAAAAACAAGCAGTACTTC. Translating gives CASSQIRGRKNKQYF.

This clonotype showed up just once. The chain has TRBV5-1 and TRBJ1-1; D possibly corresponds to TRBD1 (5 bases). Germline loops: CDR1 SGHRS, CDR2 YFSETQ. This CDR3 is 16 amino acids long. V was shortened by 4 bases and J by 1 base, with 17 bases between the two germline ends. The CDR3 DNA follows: TGCGCCAGCAGCAGAGGGGTCTACGCGGGGAACACTGAAGCTTTCTTT. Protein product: CASSRGVYAGNTEAFF.

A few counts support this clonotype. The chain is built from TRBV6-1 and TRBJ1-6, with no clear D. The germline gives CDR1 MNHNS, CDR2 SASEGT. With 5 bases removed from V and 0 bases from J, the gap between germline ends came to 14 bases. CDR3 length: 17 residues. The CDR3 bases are TGTGCCAGCAGTCTTGACACTCAGAGCTCCTATAATTCACCCCTCCACTTT. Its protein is CASSLDTQSSYNSPLHF.

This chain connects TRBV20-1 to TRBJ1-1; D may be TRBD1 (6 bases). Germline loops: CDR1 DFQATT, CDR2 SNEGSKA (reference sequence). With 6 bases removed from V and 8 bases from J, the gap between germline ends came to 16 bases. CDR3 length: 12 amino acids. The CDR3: CSARGQGSEAFF. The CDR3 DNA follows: TGCAGTGCCCGGGGGCAGGGTAGCGAAGCTTTCTTT.

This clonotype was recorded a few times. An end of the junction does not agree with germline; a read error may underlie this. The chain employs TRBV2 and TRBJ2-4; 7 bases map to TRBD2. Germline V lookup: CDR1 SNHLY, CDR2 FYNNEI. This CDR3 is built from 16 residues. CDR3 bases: TGTGGCAGCAGTGAGGTCGGGGAGGGGGCCAAAAACATTCAGTACTTC. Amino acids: CGSSEVGEGAKNIQYF.

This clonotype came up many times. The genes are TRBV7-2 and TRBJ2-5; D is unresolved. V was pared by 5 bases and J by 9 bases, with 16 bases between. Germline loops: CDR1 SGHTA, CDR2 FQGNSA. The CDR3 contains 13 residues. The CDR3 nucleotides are TGTGCCAGCAGCCAAAGCGTCAGGACCCCCCAGTACTTC. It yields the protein CASSQSVRTPQYF.

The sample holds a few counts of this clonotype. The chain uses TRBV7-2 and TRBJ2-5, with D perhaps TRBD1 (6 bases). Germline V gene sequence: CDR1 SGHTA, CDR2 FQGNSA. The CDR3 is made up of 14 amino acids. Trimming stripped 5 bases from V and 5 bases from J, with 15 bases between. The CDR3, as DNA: TGTGCCAGCAGCGATTGGGGGCCGGGGGAGACCCAGTACTTC. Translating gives CASSDWGPGETQYF.

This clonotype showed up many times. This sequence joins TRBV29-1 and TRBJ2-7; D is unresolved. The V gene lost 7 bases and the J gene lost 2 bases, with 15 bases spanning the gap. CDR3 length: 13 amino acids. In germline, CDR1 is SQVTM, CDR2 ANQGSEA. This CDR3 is CSALTPSPYEQYF. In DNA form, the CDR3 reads TGCAGCGCCCTAACCCCTTCCCCCTACGAGCAGTACTTC.

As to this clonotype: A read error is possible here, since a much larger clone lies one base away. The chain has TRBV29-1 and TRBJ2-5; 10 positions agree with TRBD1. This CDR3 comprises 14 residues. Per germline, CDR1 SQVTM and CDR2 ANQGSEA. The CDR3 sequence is CSVSDRGVRKTQDF. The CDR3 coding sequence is TGCAGCGTTTCGGACAGGGGGGTAAGGAAGACCCAGGACTTC.

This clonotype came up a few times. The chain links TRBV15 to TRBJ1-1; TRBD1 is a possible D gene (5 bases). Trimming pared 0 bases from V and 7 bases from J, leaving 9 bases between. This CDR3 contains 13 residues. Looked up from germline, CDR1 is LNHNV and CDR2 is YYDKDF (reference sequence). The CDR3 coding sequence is TGTGCCACCAGCAGAGACAGGGTCGATGAAGCTTTCTTT. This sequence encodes CATSRDRVDEAFF. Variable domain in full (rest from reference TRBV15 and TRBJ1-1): DAMVIQNPRYQVTQFGKPVTLSCSQTLNHNVMYWYQQKSSQAPKLLFHYYDKDFNNEADTPDNFQSRRPNTSFCFLDIRSPGLGDTAMYLCATSRDRVDEAFFGQGTRLTVV.

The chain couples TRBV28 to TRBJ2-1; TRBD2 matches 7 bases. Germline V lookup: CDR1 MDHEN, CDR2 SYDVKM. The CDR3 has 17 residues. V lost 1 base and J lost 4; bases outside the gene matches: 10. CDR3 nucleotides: TGTGCCAGCAGTTTATTATTACGGGAGGTTACGTACAATGAGCAGTTCTTC. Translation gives CASSLLLREVTYNEQFF.

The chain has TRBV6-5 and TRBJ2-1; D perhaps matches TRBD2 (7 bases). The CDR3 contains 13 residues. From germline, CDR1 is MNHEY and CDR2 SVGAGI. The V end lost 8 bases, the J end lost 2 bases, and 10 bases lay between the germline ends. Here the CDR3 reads CASRGAAYNEQFF. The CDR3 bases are TGTGCCAGCCGGGGGGCAGCCTACAATGAGCAGTTCTTC.

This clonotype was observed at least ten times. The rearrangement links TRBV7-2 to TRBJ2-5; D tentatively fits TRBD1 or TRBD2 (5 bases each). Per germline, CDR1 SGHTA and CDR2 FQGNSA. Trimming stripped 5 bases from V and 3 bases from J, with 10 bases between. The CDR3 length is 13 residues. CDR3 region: CASSGGPKETQYF. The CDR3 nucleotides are TGTGCCAGCAGCGGGGGACCTAAAGAGACCCAGTACTTC.

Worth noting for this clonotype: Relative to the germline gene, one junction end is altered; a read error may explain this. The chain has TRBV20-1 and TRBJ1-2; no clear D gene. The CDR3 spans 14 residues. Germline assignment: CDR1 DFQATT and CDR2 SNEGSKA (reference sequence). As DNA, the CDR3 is TGCAGTGCTAGAGGCGCGGGTGGAGGGTATGGCTGCACCTTC. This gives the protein CSARGAGGGYGCTF.

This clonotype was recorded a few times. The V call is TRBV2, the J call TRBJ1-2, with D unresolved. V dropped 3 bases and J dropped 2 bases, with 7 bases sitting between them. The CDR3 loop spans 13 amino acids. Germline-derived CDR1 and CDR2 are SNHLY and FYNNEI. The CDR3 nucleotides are TGTGCCAGCAGTGAGGTTCGCAACTATGGCTACACCTTC. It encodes CASSEVRNYGYTF. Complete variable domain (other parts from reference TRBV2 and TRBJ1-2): EPEVTQTPSHQVTQMGQEVILRCVPISNHLYFYWYRQILGQKVEFLVSFYNNEISEKSEIFDDQFSVERPDGSNFTLKIRSTKLEDSAMYFCASSEVRNYGYTFGSGTRLTVV.

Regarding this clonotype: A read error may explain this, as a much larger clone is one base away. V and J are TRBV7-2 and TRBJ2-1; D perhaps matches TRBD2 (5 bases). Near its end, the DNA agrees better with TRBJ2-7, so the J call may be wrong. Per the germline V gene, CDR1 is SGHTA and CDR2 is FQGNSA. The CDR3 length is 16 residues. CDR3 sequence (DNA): TGTGCCAGCAGCTTACAAGCGGATTTGTCCTACAATGAGCAGTACTTC. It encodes CASSLQADLSYNEQYF.

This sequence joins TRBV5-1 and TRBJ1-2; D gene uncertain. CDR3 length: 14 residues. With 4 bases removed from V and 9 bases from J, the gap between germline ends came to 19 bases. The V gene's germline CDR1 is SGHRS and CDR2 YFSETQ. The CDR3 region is CASSLRAAEVRYTF. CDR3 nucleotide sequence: TGCGCCAGCAGCCTACGGGCTGCGGAGGTTCGCTACACCTTC.

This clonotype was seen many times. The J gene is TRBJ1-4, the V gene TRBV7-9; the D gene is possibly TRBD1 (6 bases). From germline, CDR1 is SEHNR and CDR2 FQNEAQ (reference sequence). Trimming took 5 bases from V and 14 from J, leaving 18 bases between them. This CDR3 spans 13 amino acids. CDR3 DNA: TGTGCCAGCAGCCAAGAAAACAGGGCCATGCTGTTTTTT. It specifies CASSQENRAMLFF.